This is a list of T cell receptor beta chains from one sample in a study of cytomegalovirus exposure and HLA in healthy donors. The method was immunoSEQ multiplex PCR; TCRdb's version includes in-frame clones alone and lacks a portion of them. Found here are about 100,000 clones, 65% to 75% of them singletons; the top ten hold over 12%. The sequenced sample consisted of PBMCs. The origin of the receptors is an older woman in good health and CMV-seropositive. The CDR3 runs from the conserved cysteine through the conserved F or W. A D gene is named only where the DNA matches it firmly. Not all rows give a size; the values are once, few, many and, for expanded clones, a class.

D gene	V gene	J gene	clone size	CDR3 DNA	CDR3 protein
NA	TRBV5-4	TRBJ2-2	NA	TGTGCCAGCAGCCACCGACAGGGAGGAGGCACCGGGGAGCTGTTTTTT	CASSHRQGGGTGELFF
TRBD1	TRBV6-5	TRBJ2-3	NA	TGTGCCAGCAGCCCGACAGGGGTGGTCGCAGATACGCAGTATTTT	CASSPTGVVADTQYF
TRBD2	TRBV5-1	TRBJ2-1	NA	TGCGCCAGCAGCTTGGAGCTAGCGGGAGGGTACAATGAGCAGTTCTTC	CASSLELAGGYNEQFF
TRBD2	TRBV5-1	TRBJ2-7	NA	TGCGCCAGCAGCTTGGGGCTAGCGGGAGACGAGCAGTACTTC	CASSLGLAGDEQYF
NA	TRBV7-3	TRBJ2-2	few	TGTGCCAGCAGCTTAGGCAGGTCCCCCACCGGGGAGCTGTTTTTT	CASSLGRSPTGELFF
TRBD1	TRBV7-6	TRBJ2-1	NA	TGTGCCAGCAGCCCTAGACAGGGGGCGACCTACAATGAGCAGTTCTTC	CASSPRQGATYNEQFF
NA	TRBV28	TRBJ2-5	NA	TGTGCCAGCAGTGCCCATCTAGAGCGGCGAGAGACCCAGTACTTC	CASSAHLERRETQYF
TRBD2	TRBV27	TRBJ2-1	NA	TGTGCCAGCAGTCCCGCGGGGGGGGCCTACAATGAGCAGTTCTTC	CASSPAGGAYNEQFF
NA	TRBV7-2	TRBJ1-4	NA	TGTGCCAGCAGCTTCAGGGTTGGGGAAAAACTGTTTTTT	CASSFRVGEKLFF
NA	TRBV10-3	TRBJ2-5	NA	TGTGCCATCAGTGAGGGGGGCACGTTAATTAGGACCCAGTACTTC	CAISEGGTLIRTQYF
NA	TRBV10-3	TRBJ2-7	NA	TGTGCCATCAGAAGGACAGAGTCCTACGAGCAGTACTTC	CAIRRTESYEQYF
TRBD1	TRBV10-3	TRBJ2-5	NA	TGTGCCATCAGTGAGCGAACCGGGACAGGGCTTGGAGAGACCCAGTACTTC	CAISERTGTGLGETQYF
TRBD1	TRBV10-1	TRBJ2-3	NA	TGCGCCAGCAGTAAGGGGGCAGCTAGCACAGATACGCAGTATTTT	CASSKGAASTDTQYF
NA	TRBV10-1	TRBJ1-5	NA	TGCGCCAGCAGTGAGGTGGGACACTTACAGCCCCAGCATTTT	CASSEVGHLQPQHF
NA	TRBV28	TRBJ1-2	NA	TGTGCCAGCAGTTCCTATCGGTATGGCTACACCTTC	CASSSYRYGYTF
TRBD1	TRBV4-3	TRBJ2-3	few	TGCGCCAGCAGCCAAGACGGACAGGGGGGAACAGATACGCAGTATTTT	CASSQDGQGGTDTQYF
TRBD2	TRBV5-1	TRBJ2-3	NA	TGCGCCAGCAGCTTTGTGATAGCGGGGAACACAGATACGCAGTATTTT	CASSFVIAGNTDTQYF
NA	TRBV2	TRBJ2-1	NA	TGTGCCAGCCTCTTAGAAAATGAGCAGTTCTTC	CASLLENEQFF
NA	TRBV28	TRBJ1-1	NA	TGTGCCAGCAGGCCAAACACTATGGGCACTGAAGCTTTCTTT	CASRPNTMGTEAFF
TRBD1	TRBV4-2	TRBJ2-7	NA	TGTGCCAGCAGCCCTGACAGGGGGGGCCGCCCTAGCGGATTTGGTTCCGAGCAGTACTTC	CASSPDRGGRPSGFGSEQYF
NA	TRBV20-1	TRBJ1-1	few	TGCAGTGCTAGCTCGGGAGCTGAAGCTTTCTTT	CSASSGAEAFF
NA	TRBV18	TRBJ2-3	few	TGTGCCAGCTCACTCCTTTCGACAGATACGCAGTATTTT	CASSLLSTDTQYF
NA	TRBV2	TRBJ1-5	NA	TGTGCCAGCACTAGGGACACCAATCAGCCCCAGCATTTT	CASTRDTNQPQHF
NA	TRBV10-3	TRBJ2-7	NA	TGTGCCATCAGTGATTCTCGAGACAGCCTAATCCACGAGCAGTACTTC	CAISDSRDSLIHEQYF
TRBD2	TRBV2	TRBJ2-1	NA	TGTGCCAGCATACGTCTAGCGGAATACAATGAGCAGTTCTTC	CASIRLAEYNEQFF
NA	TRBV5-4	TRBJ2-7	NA	TGTGCCAGCAGCTTTGGAGGTGGCTCCTACGAGCAGTACTTC	CASSFGGGSYEQYF
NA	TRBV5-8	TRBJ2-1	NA	TGTGCCAGCAGCTTGTATTCAGGGTACAATGAGCAGTTCTTC	CASSLYSGYNEQFF
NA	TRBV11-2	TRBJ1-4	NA	TGTGCCAGCAGCTTCTCCGAGAATGAAAAACTGTTTTTT	CASSFSENEKLFF
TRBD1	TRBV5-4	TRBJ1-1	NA	TGTGCCAGCAGCCATGGGACAGGGAACACTGAAGCTTTCTTT	CASSHGTGNTEAFF
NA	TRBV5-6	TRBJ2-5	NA	TGTGCCAGCAGCCCGGACAGTAGGGAGACCCAGTACTTC	CASSPDSRETQYF
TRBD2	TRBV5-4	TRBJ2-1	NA	TGTGCCAGCAGCGGGGGAGGGGCCTCCTACAATGAGCAGTTCTTC	CASSGGGASYNEQFF
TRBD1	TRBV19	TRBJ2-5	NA	TGTGCCAGTAGCGACAGGGGAACGGCCCAGTACTTC	CASSDRGTAQYF
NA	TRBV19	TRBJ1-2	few	TGTGCCAGTAGTATGGCTTCAGGCTCCTATGGCTACACCTTC	CASSMASGSYGYTF
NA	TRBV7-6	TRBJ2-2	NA	TGTGCCAGCAGCTCACCAGTGAACACCGGGGAGCTGTTTTTT	CASSSPVNTGELFF
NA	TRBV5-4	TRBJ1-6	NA	TGTGCCAGCAGCTTTGATAGCTCCTATAATTCACCCCTCCACTTT	CASSFDSSYNSPLHF
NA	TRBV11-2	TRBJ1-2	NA	TGTGCCAGCAAAAATCGGGGGGGCACTAACTATGGCTACACCTTC	CASKNRGGTNYGYTF